What follows are 27 T cell receptor beta chains derived from one specimen sequenced in a study of CD8 T cells in ankylosing spondylitis. Using its own MiXCR run on the 5' RACE reads, TCRdb lists one record per CDR3 protein. The data show about 130,000 distinct CDR3 sequences, roughly 6.6% seen once. Source material: blood, either unsorted or a sorted T cell fraction (not recorded which). These receptors were collected from a male donor with ankylosing spondylitis or in good health (not recorded which).

This clonotype was picked up a small number of times. The chain combines TRBV4-3 with TRBJ1-2; TRBD1 is a possible D gene (6 bases). Trimming removed 4 bases at V and 3 bases at J, with 15 bases between. Germline V gene data show CDR1 as LGHNA and CDR2 as YSLEER. The CDR3 runs to 15 residues. CDR3 sequence: CASSPKTGTDYGYTF. The CDR3 DNA follows: TGCGCCAGCAGCCCGAAGACAGGTACCGACTATGGCTACACCTTC.

Ten or more counts support this clonotype. The V gene is TRBV30, the J gene TRBJ2-5, with D uncertain. This CDR3 is 11 amino acids long. Germline values: CDR1 GTSNPN, CDR2 SVGIG (reference sequence). Trimming pared 7 bases from V and 6 bases from J, leaving 12 bases between. CDR3 coding DNA: TGTGCCTCCGACTTGCCGCAGACCCAGTACTTC. Amino acids: CASDLPQTQYF.

The sample holds many counts of this clonotype. The genes are TRBV20-1 and TRBJ1-1, with TRBD1 matching over 8 bases. Germline V CDR1 and CDR2: DFQATT, SNEGSKA (reference sequence). The CDR3 consists of 15 residues. With 0 bases clipped from V and 5 bases from J, the junction kept 8 bases outside the gene matches. Here the CDR3 reads CSARDQGQGGTEAFF. The DNA for the CDR3 is TGCAGTGCTAGAGATCAAGGACAGGGCGGTACTGAAGCTTTCTTT.

This clonotype was observed at least ten times. The chain couples TRBV29-1 to TRBJ2-5, with D possibly being TRBD1 (6 bases). This CDR3 is built from 13 residues. V gave up 3 bases and J gave up 5 bases, with 13 bases separating them. CDR1 and CDR2 (germline): SQVTM, ANQGSEA. The CDR3 protein is CSVDTGRDETQYF. Here the CDR3 DNA reads TGCAGCGTTGACACAGGGAGAGATGAGACCCAGTACTTC.

The rearrangement uses TRBV19 and TRBJ2-2; D might be TRBD1 or TRBD2, each matching 5 bases. CDR3 length: 14 amino acids. Per the germline V gene, CDR1 is LNHDA and CDR2 is SQIVND (reference sequence). V lost 11 bases and J 1 base, leaving 14 bases between the germline ends. The CDR3 reads CAGSTGQNTGELFF. CDR3 in DNA: TGTGCCGGGTCAACGGGGCAGAACACCGGGGAGCTGTTTTTT. The full variable domain, in which reference TRBV19 and TRBJ2-2 provide the parts outside the CDR3, is DGGITQSPKYLFRKEGQNVTLSCEQNLNHDAMYWYRQDPGQGLRLIYYSQIVNDFQKGDIAEGYSVSREKKESFPLTVTSAQKNPTAFYLCAGSTGQNTGELFFGEGSRLTVL.

Turning to this clonotype: A much bigger clone sits one base away, suggesting this may be a read error. The rearrangement uses TRBV20-1 and TRBJ1-5; D is uncertain. Germline assignment: CDR1 DFQATT and CDR2 SNEGSKA (reference sequence). CDR3 length: 12 amino acids. The CDR3 coding sequence is TGCAGTGCTATTGTCAGTAATCGGCCCCAGCATTTT. It yields the protein CSAIVSNRPQHF.

The table lists this clonotype with a few counts. The rearrangement joins TRBV20-1 to TRBJ2-7; D possibly matches TRBD1 or TRBD2 (5 bases each). The CDR3 extends over 12 amino acids. Germline CDR1 is DFQATT and CDR2 is SNEGSKA (reference sequence). Trimming took off 3 bases at V and 2 bases at J, with 8 bases between the two ends. In DNA form, the CDR3 reads TGCAGTGCTAGCAGGGAGACCTACGAGCAGTACTTC. It yields the protein CSASRETYEQYF.

This clonotype has at least ten counts. The rearrangement joins TRBV20-1 to TRBJ2-3, with 8 bases fitting TRBD2. This CDR3 spans 15 amino acids. With V trimmed by 6 bases and J by 3 bases, 11 bases remained unmatched. CDR1 and CDR2 (germline): DFQATT, SNEGSKA (reference sequence). The CDR3 DNA is TGCAGTGCCCCCCGCCCGGGAGGGACGACAGATACGCAGTATTTT. Its translation: CSAPRPGGTTDTQYF.

This clonotype was recorded many times. The rearrangement uses TRBV5-6 and TRBJ2-1; a weak D match, TRBD1 (7 bases). This CDR3 is 14 amino acids long. Germline values: CDR1 SGHDT, CDR2 YYEEEE. V lost 6 bases and J lost 3, with 13 bases in between. CDR3 region: CASNWGDSYNEQFF. CDR3 nucleotide sequence: TGTGCCAGCAACTGGGGGGACAGCTACAATGAGCAGTTCTTC.

This clonotype was seen at least ten times. The V call is TRBV5-1, the J call TRBJ2-1; unclear D gene. The CDR3 is 14 residues long. CDR1 and CDR2 (germline): SGHRS, YFSETQ. Deletions cut 4 bases from V and 4 bases from J, with 12 bases between. Written as DNA, the CDR3 is TGCGCCAGCAGCCTTTCCGCAGTTTACAATGAGCAGTTCTTC. It encodes CASSLSAVYNEQFF.

In its sample, this clonotype was seen many times. The chain's CDR3 is CSAGQVNGNTIYF. For the CDR3, the DNA is TGCAGTGCCGGACAAGTCAATGGAAACACCATATATTTT. The chain links TRBV20-1 to TRBJ1-3, with a possible D match to TRBD1 (5 bases). The CDR3 is 13 amino acids. With 6 bases removed from V and 3 bases from J, the gap between germline ends came to 12 bases. Looked up from germline, CDR1 is DFQATT and CDR2 is SNEGSKA (reference sequence).

This clonotype was counted at least ten times. A junction boundary mismatches the germline segment, possibly from a read error. This rearrangement joins TRBV7-7 to TRBJ2-3; TRBD1 agrees at 9 bases. CDR1 and CDR2 (germline): SSHAT, FNYEAQ (reference sequence). This CDR3 has 15 residues. CDR3 coding DNA: TGTGCTAGCAGCTCCGGGACAGGGAGCACAGATACGCAGTATTTT. As protein: CASSSGTGSTDTQYF.

This clonotype was recorded at least ten times. The rearrangement uses TRBV12-3 or TRBV12-4 and TRBJ1-2; TRBD1 aligns across 10 bases. Trimming at V came to 4 bases and at J to 1 base, leaving 0 bases not matched to a gene. The CDR3 covers 14 residues. CDR3 in DNA: TGTGCCAGCAGTTGGACAGGGGGTAACTATGGCTACACCTTC. Translated: CASSWTGGNYGYTF.

This clonotype was recorded at least ten times. The chain has TRBV5-1 and TRBJ2-7; D gene uncertain. CDR1 is SGHRS and CDR2 is YFSETQ in the germline V gene. The V and J ends lost 0 bases and 2 bases respectively, with 9 bases between them. The CDR3 runs 14 residues. This chain's CDR3 is CASSLGSLTYEQYF. The CDR3 DNA sequence: TGCGCCAGCAGCTTGGGGAGCCTTACCTACGAGCAGTACTTC.

This clonotype was recorded many times. The rearrangement links TRBV28 to TRBJ1-1; 11 nucleotides align to TRBD1. The trim removed 4 bases at V and 3 bases at J, leaving 7 bases unmatched. The CDR3 has 16 residues. Germline V gene sequence: CDR1 MDHEN, CDR2 SYDVKM. CDR3 protein: CASSSPGTGGDTEAFF. In nucleotides, the CDR3 is TGTGCCAGCAGTTCCCCCGGGACAGGGGGGGACACTGAAGCTTTCTTT.

This clonotype was counted at least ten times. This chain links TRBV20-1 with TRBJ2-7; D gene unclear. Germline loops: CDR1 DFQATT, CDR2 SNEGSKA (reference sequence). With 6 bases removed from V and 3 bases from J, the gap between germline ends came to 15 bases. The CDR3 has 13 residues. The CDR3 protein is CSARGPQGYEQYF. As DNA, the CDR3 is TGCAGTGCCCGAGGCCCTCAAGGCTACGAGCAGTACTTC.

This clonotype occurred many times. The chain couples TRBV18 to TRBJ1-1; 8 bases are a match to TRBD1. With 6 bases clipped from V and 12 bases from J, the junction kept 12 bases outside the gene matches. The CDR3 is made up of 13 amino acids. CDR1 and CDR2 from the germline V gene are KGHSH and LQKENI. CDR3 in DNA: TGTGCCAGCTCCCCCTCCCGCGGACAGGGTACTTTCTTT. This encodes CASSPSRGQGTFF.

The table lists this clonotype with many counts. The V call is TRBV5-1, the J call TRBJ2-1; 9 bases fit TRBD1. Germline CDR1 SGHRS, CDR2 YFSETQ. The ends lost 4 bases at V and 4 bases at J; junction bases unmatched: 6. CDR3 length: 15 amino acids. CDR3 loop: CASSRTGQGYNEQFF. As DNA, the CDR3 is TGCGCCAGCAGCCGAACGGGACAGGGATACAATGAGCAGTTCTTC.

Ten or more counts support this clonotype. The chain carries TRBV20-1 and TRBJ1-3; no reliable D call. CDR1 is DFQATT, CDR2 SNEGSKA, per germline (reference sequence). V dropped 2 bases and J dropped 7 bases, with 12 bases sitting between them. CDR3 size: 13 residues. CDR3 region: CSARSEFRNTIYF. The DNA for the CDR3 is TGCAGTGCTAGATCGGAATTTCGGAACACCATATATTTT.

This clonotype occurred a few times. The chain employs TRBV29-1 and TRBJ1-2, with D maybe TRBD1 (5 bases). CDR3 length: 13 residues. Germline CDR1 is SQVTM and CDR2 is ANQGSEA. The ends were cut back, 4 bases at V and 4 bases at J, with 13 bases in the middle. CDR3 DNA sequence: TGCAGCGTTGTACAGGCGGGGCTCTATGGCTACACCTTC. This encodes CSVVQAGLYGYTF. Looking up the rest from reference TRBV29-1 and TRBJ1-2 gives the full variable domain: SAVISQKPSRDICQRGTSLTIQCQVDSQVTMMFWYRQQPGQSLTLIATANQGSEATYESGFVIDKFPISRPNLTFSTLTVSNMSPEDSSIYLCSVVQAGLYGYTFGSGTRLTVV.

The sample holds many counts of this clonotype. The chain has TRBV5-1 and TRBJ2-1; TRBD2 matches at 8 bases. From germline, CDR1 is SGHRS and CDR2 YFSETQ. The V gene end was trimmed by 0 bases and the J gene end by 6 bases; junction bases not matched to a gene: 5. CDR3 length: 15 residues. CDR3 sequence: CASSLGGGGSNEQFF. The CDR3 DNA reads as TGCGCCAGCAGCTTGGGTGGCGGGGGGTCCAATGAGCAGTTCTTC. The complete variable domain, with remaining parts taken from reference TRBV5-1 and TRBJ2-1, reads KAGVTQTPRYLIKTRGQQVTLSCSPISGHRSVSWYQQTPGQGLQFLFEYFSETQRNKGNFPGRFSGRQFSNSRSEMNVSTLELGDSALYLCASSLGGGGSNEQFFGPGTRLTVL.

There are many counts of this clonotype. The V gene is TRBV12-3 or TRBV12-4, the J gene TRBJ1-5; D remains unclear. This CDR3 is 13 amino acids long. The V end was cut by 1 base, the J end by 6 bases, with 7 bases between. CDR3 bases: TGTGCCAGCAGTTTAGAGTCCCTTCAGCCCCAGCATTTT. The encoded protein is CASSLESLQPQHF.

CDR3 sequence: CASSLGQGGQISTDTQYF. CDR3 sequence (DNA): TGTGCCAGCAGCTTGGGACAGGGTGGCCAGATTAGCACAGATACGCAGTATTTT. The gene calls are TRBV28 and TRBJ2-3; 9 bases map to TRBD1. V was pared by 6 bases and J by 0 bases, with 13 bases of the junction left unmatched. Germline V lookup: CDR1 MDHEN, CDR2 SYDVKM. This CDR3 has 18 residues. Based on the CDR3 plus reference TRBV28 and TRBJ2-3, the full variable domain is DVKVTQSSRYLVKRTGEKVFLECVQDMDHENMFWYRQDPGLGLRLIYFSYDVKMKEKGDIPEGYSVSREKKERFSLILESASTNQTSMYLCASSLGQGGQISTDTQYFGPGTRLTVL.

Ten or more counts support this clonotype. The chain recombines TRBV12-5 with TRBJ2-7, with 7 nucleotides matching TRBD1. The V gene's germline CDR1 is LGHNT and CDR2 FRNRAP. This CDR3 has 17 residues. V lost 2 bases and J lost 5; bases outside the gene matches: 15. The CDR3: CASGLSLTGTAPHEQYF. The CDR3 nucleotides read TGTGCTAGTGGTTTGTCGCTCACCGGGACAGCCCCTCACGAGCAGTACTTC.

Many counts were recorded for this clonotype. The chain couples TRBV5-1 to TRBJ2-3, with D possibly matching TRBD2 (7 bases). Trimming took 5 bases from V and 4 from J, leaving 14 bases between them. The CDR3 runs to 14 residues. Germline CDR1 SGHRS, CDR2 YFSETQ. Written as DNA, the CDR3 is TGCGCCAGCAGGGAACAGGGAGGGCCAGATACGCAGTATTTT. It codes for CASREQGGPDTQYF.

This clonotype was observed at least ten times. V is TRBV20-1 and J is TRBJ1-5, with 7 bases matching TRBD1. Per germline, CDR1 DFQATT and CDR2 SNEGSKA (reference sequence). Trimming removed 3 bases from V and 9 bases from J; junction bases left unmatched: 8. CDR3 length: 13 amino acids. Written as DNA, the CDR3 is TGCAGTGCTAGGCGGACAGGCCATTTGCCCCAGCATTTT. The encoded protein is CSARRTGHLPQHF.

This clonotype occurred many times. The CDR3 DNA is TGCGCCAGCAGCTTGGAAGGACCGAGTGGCTACACCTTC. Protein sequence: CASSLEGPSGYTF. V and J are TRBV5-1 and TRBJ1-2, with D unclear. V gave up 0 bases and J gave up 7 bases, with 10 bases separating them. The CDR3 is 13 residues long. Germline V gene lookup returns CDR1 SGHRS and CDR2 YFSETQ. The full variable domain, with the rest looked up from reference TRBV5-1 and TRBJ1-2, is KAGVTQTPRYLIKTRGQQVTLSCSPISGHRSVSWYQQTPGQGLQFLFEYFSETQRNKGNFPGRFSGRQFSNSRSEMNVSTLELGDSALYLCASSLEGPSGYTFGSGTRLTVV.